What follows is one T cell receptor beta chain and its context. Its matching antigen is unknown. As handled by the study authors: Out-of-frame sequences were removed, leaving around 2,000,000 distinct TCRbeta sequences. Assay: immunoSEQ multiplex PCR; the TCRdb copy retains only in-frame clones and omits some. That table supplies the V and J calls and clone size; D and trimming were determined from the DNA. The top ten clones hold 0.5% of a sample with 60,000 or so clones, more than 65% of them seen once. This sample stems from a study of memory CD4+ T cells and cytomegalovirus serostatus. Single viable CD3+CD4+CD8-CD45RO+ cells were sorted as the memory CD4+ T cells. Study-wide findings and caveats: CD4+ memory repertoires contained about two fifths of the 164 reported CMV TCRbeta sequences. Repertoires predicted CMV serostatus with median bootstrapped AUC of approximately 0.95. The CMV-associated TCR signature appears largely within the CD4+ memory repertoire.

V was pared by 8 bases and J by 1 base, with 7 bases of the junction left unmatched. The CDR3 sequence is 14 residues long. Germline lookup yields CDR1 ENHRY and CDR2 SYGVKD. The sample was memory CD4+ T cells from blood. The clonotype comes from an adult in good health and CMV-seronegative. Some clones in this sample may be carry-over from other donors' samples. The chain is built from TRBV10-3 and TRBJ1-1, with 7 bases fitting TRBD1. CDR3 protein: CAISSTGQNTEAFF. The CDR3 nucleotides are TGTGCCATCTCCTCGACAGGGCAGAACACTGAAGCTTTCTTT.